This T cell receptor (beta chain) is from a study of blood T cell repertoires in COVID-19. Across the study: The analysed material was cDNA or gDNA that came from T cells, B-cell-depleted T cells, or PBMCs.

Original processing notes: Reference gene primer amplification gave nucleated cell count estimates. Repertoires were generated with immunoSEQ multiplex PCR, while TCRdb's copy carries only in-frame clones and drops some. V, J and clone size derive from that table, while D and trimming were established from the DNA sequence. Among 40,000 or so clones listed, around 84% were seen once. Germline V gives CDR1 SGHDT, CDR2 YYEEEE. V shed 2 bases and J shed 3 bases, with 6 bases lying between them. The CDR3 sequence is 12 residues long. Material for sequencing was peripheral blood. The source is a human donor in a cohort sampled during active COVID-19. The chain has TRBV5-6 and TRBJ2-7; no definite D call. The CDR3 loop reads CASSLRGYEQYF. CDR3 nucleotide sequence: TGTGCCAGCAGCTTACGAGGCTACGAGCAGTACTTC. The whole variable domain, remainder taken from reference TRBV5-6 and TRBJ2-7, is DAGVTQSPTHLIKTRGQQVTLRCSPKSGHDTVSWYQQALGQGPQFIFQYYEEEERQRGNFPDRFSGHQFPNYSSELNVNALLLGDSALYLCASSLRGYEQYFGPGTRLTVT.